The 10 T cell receptor beta chains given below trace back to one sample, sequenced in a study of shared clonotypes between healthy human individuals. As defined, naive CD8 cells were CD45RO-negative and positively selected for CCR7, with terminally differentiated effector memory CD45RA+ cells excluded. Libraries were prepared by immunoSEQ multiplex PCR; TCRdb keeps only in-frame clonotypes and omits some of them. The table records roughly 2 million clones, just under 95% of them present only once. Material for sequencing was naive CD8+ T cells sorted from blood. These receptors were collected from a man aged 18-30 years in good health.

This rearrangement joins TRBV19 to TRBJ1-1, with a tentative D call TRBD1 (5 bases). Germline loops: CDR1 LNHDA, CDR2 SQIVND (reference sequence). This CDR3 comprises 14 residues. The ends were cut back, 9 bases at V and 0 bases at J, with 14 bases in the middle. CDR3 DNA sequence: TGTGCCAGCAAGCCGGGGCCCATGAACACTGAAGCTTTCTTT. Its protein product is CASKPGPMNTEAFF.

Comments on this clone: Within the sample, other DNA sequences also encode this same CDR3. The rearrangement joins TRBV5-4 to TRBJ2-1; 9 bases match TRBD2. Germline trimming cut 2 bases from V and 1 base from J; bases unmatched to any gene: 1. The CDR3 loop spans 15 amino acids. Germline V lookup: CDR1 SGHNT, CDR2 YYREEE (reference sequence). The CDR3 region is CASSFLAGSYNEQFF. CDR3 in DNA: TGTGCCAGCAGCTTCCTAGCGGGATCCTACAATGAGCAGTTCTTC.

This rearrangement joins TRBV5-6 to TRBJ1-2; the D gene is possibly TRBD1 (5 bases). Trimming shortened V by 3 bases and J by 7 bases, and 16 bases separated the two germline ends. Germline-derived CDR1 and CDR2 are SGHDT and YYEEEE. The CDR3 is 14 amino acids. CDR3 loop: CASSSFQGVIGYTF. The CDR3 DNA is TGTGCCAGCAGCTCCTTTCAGGGCGTTATTGGCTACACCTTC.

The rearrangement uses TRBV7-2 and TRBJ2-3; TRBD2 matches 10 bases. The length of the CDR3 is 17 residues. V was pared by 0 bases and J by 1 base, with 4 bases of the junction left unmatched. Germline V gives CDR1 SGHTA, CDR2 FQGNSA. DNA for the CDR3: TGTGCCAGCAGCTTAGCGTATGGACTAGCGGGCACAGATACGCAGTATTTT. This encodes CASSLAYGLAGTDTQYF.

The rearrangement joins TRBV11-1 to TRBJ2-7; weak D call: TRBD1 (6 bases). V lost 3 bases and J lost 2, with 14 bases in between. This CDR3 has 15 residues. Germline CDR1 and CDR2: SGHAT and FQDESV (reference sequence). The CDR3 sequence is CASSFFTGQTYEQYF. The CDR3 DNA reads as TGTGCCAGCAGCTTTTTCACGGGACAAACCTACGAGCAGTACTTC.

Comments on this clone: Other DNA sequences within the sample encode an identical CDR3. The chain is built from TRBV7-9 and TRBJ1-1; D remains unclear. From germline, CDR1 is SEHNR and CDR2 FQNEAQ (reference sequence). V was pared by 1 base and J by 7 bases, with 7 bases between. This CDR3 contains 12 residues. CDR3 in amino acids: CASSLGYREAFF. The CDR3 DNA reads TGTGCCAGCAGCTTAGGGTACCGTGAAGCTTTCTTT. The variable domain in full, with the rest retrieved from reference TRBV7-9 and TRBJ1-1, is DTGVSQNPRHKITKRGQNVTFRCDPISEHNRLYWYRQTLGQGPEFLTYFQNEAQLEKSRLLSDRFSAERPKGSFSTLEIQRTEQGDSAMYLCASSLGYREAFFGQGTRLTVV.

About this clone: Different DNA sequences within this sample yield the same CDR3. The V gene is TRBV6-5, the J gene TRBJ2-5, with D unclear. This CDR3 comprises 13 residues. V was clipped by 0 bases and J by 1 base, with 3 bases between them. The germline V gene has CDR1 MNHEY and CDR2 SVGAGI. CDR3 DNA: TGTGCCAGCAGTTACTCGGGCCAAGAGACCCAGTACTTC. This translates into CASSYSGQETQYF.

The chain recombines TRBV19 with TRBJ2-1; D is perhaps TRBD2 (5 bases). The CDR3 runs to 15 residues. Germline V lookup: CDR1 LNHDA, CDR2 SQIVND (reference sequence). The germline V and J ends were trimmed by 3 bases and 4 bases, with 13 bases remaining between them. The CDR3 sequence is CASSIKDFVYNEQFF. The DNA for the CDR3 is TGTGCCAGTAGTATTAAGGACTTTGTATACAATGAGCAGTTCTTC. The full variable domain, in which reference TRBV19 and TRBJ2-1 provide the parts outside the CDR3, is DGGITQSPKYLFRKEGQNVTLSCEQNLNHDAMYWYRQDPGQGLRLIYYSQIVNDFQKGDIAEGYSVSREKKESFPLTVTSAQKNPTAFYLCASSIKDFVYNEQFFGPGTRLTVL.

The J gene is TRBJ2-1, the V gene TRBV10-1; no firm D call. V was shortened by 3 bases and J by 7 bases, with 10 bases between the two germline ends. This CDR3 region has 13 residues. Germline V CDR1 and CDR2: WNHNN, SYGVQD (reference sequence). CDR3 protein: CASSEATSNEQFF. The CDR3 DNA follows: TGCGCCAGCAGTGAAGCAACCTCGAATGAGCAGTTCTTC.

In this sample, this clone turned up a few times. Other DNA sequences in this specimen translate into the identical CDR3. The gene calls are TRBV9 and TRBJ2-7; 9 bases align to TRBD1. V lost 0 bases, J lost 2 bases, and 0 bases stayed unmatched. The CDR3 spans 14 residues. Germline CDR1 is SGDLS and CDR2 is YYNGEE. CDR3 bases: TGTGCCAGCAGCGTAGGGACAGGGGCCTACGAGCAGTACTTC. It encodes CASSVGTGAYEQYF.